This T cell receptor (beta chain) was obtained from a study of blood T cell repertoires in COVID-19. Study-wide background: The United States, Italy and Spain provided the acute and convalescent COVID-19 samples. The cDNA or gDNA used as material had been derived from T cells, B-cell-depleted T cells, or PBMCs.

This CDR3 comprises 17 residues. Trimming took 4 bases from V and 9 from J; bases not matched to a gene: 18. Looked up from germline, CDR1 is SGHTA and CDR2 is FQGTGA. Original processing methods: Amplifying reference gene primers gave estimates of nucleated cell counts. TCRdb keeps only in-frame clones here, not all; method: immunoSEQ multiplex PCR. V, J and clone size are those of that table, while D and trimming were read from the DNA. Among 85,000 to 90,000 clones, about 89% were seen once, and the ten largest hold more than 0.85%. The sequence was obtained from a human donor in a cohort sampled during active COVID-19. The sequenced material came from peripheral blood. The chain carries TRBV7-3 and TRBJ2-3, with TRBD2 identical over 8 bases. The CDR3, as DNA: TGTGCCAGCAGCTCCCAAGTCGCGGGAGGAGACGCCTTAACGCAGTATTTT. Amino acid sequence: CASSSQVAGGDALTQYF. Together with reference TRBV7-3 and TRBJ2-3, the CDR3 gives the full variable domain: GAGVSQTPSNKVTEKGKYVELRCDPISGHTALYWYRQSLGQGPEFLIYFQGTGAADDSGLPNDRFFAVRPEGSVSTLKIQRTERGDSAVYLCASSSQVAGGDALTQYFGPGTRLTVL.